This T cell receptor (beta chain) was sequenced for a study of T cell responses to AZD1222 COVID-19 vaccine. Sequencing used immunoSEQ multiplex PCR; TCRdb keeps in-frame clones, though not all of them. The sample shows around 160,000 clones, around nine tenths of them seen only once. The CDR3 runs 14 residues. Trimming removed 0 bases from V and 0 bases from J, with 6 bases in between. CDR1 and CDR2 from the germline V gene are KGHSH and LQKENI. This chain connects TRBV18 to TRBJ2-7; a possible D gene is TRBD1 (5 bases). The TCR sequence derives from an adult in good health. The input for sequencing was peripheral blood, taken on day 0 of AZD1222 vaccination. This CDR3 is CASSPPGDSYEQYF. The CDR3 region has the DNA TGTGCCAGCTCACCACCAGGGGACTCCTACGAGCAGTACTTC.